This T cell receptor (beta chain) was observed in a study of tumor and adjacent non-tumor tissue in lung cancer. The overall study: There were roughly 11 adenocarcinoma, a couple of squamous cell carcinoma and 1 small cell lung cancer cases.

Study-wide findings and caveats: Shorter survival was associated with higher TCR diversity in tumors. Tumor repertoires had a smaller top 100 clone share than normal lung.

TCRbeta libraries were built with three rounds of nested PCR, modified from ARM-PCR. One entry per CDR3 protein, called by TCRdb with MiXCR from the multiplex PCR reads. The table records some 80,000 distinct CDR3 sequences, 76% of them present only once. Concerning this clonotype itself: No antigen is known for it. The junction departs from the called germline gene at one end, perhaps through a read error.

RNA was extracted from bulk tissue without any cell sorting. More than 3 cm separated this lung sample from the edge of the tumor. Donors were chemotherapy-naive, newly diagnosed lung cancer surgical patients in China, August–late 2014. Sequencing was carried out using distant non-tumor lung tissue. The sequence came from a man in his 70s with non-small cell lung cancer.

CDR3 nucleotides: TGTGCCGCGGGGCGATACTACACTGAGCAGTTCTTC. Translating it yields CAAGRYYTEQFF. The J gene is TRBJ2-1, the V gene TRBV25-1, with D maybe TRBD2 (6 bases). The germline V gene encodes CDR1 MGHDK and CDR2 SYGVNS. The CDR3 is made up of 12 amino acids.